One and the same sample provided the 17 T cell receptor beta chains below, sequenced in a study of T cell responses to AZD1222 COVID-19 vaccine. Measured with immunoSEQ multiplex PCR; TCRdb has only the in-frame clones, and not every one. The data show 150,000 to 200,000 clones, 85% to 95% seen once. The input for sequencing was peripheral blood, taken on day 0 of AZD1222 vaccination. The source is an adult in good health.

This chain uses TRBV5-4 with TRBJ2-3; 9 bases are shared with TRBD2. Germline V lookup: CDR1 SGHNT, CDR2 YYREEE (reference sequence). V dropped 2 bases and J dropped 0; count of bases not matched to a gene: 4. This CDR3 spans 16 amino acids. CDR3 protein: CASSLASGKSTDTQYF. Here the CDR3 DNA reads TGTGCCAGCAGCTTAGCTAGCGGGAAAAGCACAGATACGCAGTATTTT.

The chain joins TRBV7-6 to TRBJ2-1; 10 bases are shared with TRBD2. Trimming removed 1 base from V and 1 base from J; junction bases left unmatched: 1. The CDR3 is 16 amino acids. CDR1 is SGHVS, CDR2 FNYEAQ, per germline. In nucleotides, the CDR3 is TGTGCCAGCAGCTTAGGGGGACTAGCGTCCTACAATGAGCAGTTCTTC. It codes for CASSLGGLASYNEQFF.

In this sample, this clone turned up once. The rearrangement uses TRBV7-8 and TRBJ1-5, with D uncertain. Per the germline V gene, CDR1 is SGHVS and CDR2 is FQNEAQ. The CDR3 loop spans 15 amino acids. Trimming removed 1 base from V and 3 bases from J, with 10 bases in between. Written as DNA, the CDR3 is TGTGCCAGCAGCTTAGGGGAGCCAAACAATCAGCCCCAGCATTTT. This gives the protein CASSLGEPNNQPQHF.

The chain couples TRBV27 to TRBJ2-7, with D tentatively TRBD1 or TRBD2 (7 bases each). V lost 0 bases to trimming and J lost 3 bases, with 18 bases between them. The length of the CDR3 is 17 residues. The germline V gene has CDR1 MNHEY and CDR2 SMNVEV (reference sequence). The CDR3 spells CASSLSAGDRRGYEQYF. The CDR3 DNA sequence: TGTGCCAGCAGTTTATCGGCGGGGGACAGACGAGGCTACGAGCAGTACTTC.

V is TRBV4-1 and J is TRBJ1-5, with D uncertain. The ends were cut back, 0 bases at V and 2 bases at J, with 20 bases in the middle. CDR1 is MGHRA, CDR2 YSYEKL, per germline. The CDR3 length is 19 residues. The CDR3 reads CASSQDPRRAQGGNQPQHF. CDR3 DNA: TGCGCCAGCAGCCAAGACCCCCGGCGGGCGCAAGGAGGCAATCAGCCCCAGCATTTT.

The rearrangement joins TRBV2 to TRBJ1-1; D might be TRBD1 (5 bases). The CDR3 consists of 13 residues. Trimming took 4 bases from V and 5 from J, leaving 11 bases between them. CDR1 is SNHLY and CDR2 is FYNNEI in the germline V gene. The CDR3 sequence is CASSARDGTEAFF. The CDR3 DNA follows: TGTGCCAGCAGTGCCCGGGACGGGACTGAAGCTTTCTTT. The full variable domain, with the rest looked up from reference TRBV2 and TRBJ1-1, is EPEVTQTPSHQVTQMGQEVILRCVPISNHLYFYWYRQILGQKVEFLVSFYNNEISEKSEIFDDQFSVERPDGSNFTLKIRSTKLEDSAMYFCASSARDGTEAFFGQGTRLTVV.

CDR3 nucleotide sequence: TGTGCCAGTAGTATAGGTGCGGGTGAAGCTTTCTTT. Translated, it gives CASSIGAGEAFF. The rearrangement uses TRBV19 and TRBJ1-1; D is undetermined. Looked up from germline, CDR1 is LNHDA and CDR2 is SQIVND (reference sequence). The CDR3 contains 12 residues. Trimming removed 1 base at V and 7 bases at J, with 7 bases between.

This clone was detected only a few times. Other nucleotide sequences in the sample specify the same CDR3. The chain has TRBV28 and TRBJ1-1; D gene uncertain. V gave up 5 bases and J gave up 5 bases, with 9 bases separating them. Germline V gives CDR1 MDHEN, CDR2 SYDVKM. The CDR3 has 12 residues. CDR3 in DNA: TGTGCCAGCAGTACTCTAGGGACTGAAGCTTTCTTT. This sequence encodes CASSTLGTEAFF.

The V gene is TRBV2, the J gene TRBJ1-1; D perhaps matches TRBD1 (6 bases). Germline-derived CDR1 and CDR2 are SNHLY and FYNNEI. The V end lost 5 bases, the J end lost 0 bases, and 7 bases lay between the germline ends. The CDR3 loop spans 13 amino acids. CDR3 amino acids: CASSTGMNTEAFF. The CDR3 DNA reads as TGTGCCAGCAGTACAGGGATGAACACTGAAGCTTTCTTT.

CDR3 sequence: CASSRLRNSPLHF. CDR3 in DNA: TGTGCCAGCAGCAGATTGAGGAATTCACCCCTCCACTTT. This chain joins TRBV28 and TRBJ1-6; unclear D gene. There are 13 residues in the CDR3. Trimming shortened V by 6 bases and J by 7 bases, and 10 bases separated the two germline ends. Germline CDR1 reads MDHEN; CDR2 reads SYDVKM.

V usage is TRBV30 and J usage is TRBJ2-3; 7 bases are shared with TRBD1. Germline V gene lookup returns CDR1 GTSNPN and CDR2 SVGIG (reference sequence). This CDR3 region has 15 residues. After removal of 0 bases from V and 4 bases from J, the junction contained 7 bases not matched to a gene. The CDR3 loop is CAWSVGQGDADTQYF. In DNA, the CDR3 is TGTGCCTGGAGTGTCGGCCAGGGGGACGCAGATACGCAGTATTTT. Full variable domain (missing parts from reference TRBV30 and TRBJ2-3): SQTIHQWPATLVQPVGSPLSLECTVEGTSNPNLYWYRQAAGRGLQLLFYSVGIGQISSEVPQNLSASRPQDRQFILSSKKLLLSDSGFYLCAWSVGQGDADTQYFGPGTRLTVL.

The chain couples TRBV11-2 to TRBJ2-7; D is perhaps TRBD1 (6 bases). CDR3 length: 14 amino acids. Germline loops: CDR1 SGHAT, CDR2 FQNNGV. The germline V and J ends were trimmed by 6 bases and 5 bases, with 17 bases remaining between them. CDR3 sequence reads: CASSTGTLVHEQYF. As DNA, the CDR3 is TGTGCCAGCAGTACCGGGACACTGGTACACGAGCAGTACTTC.

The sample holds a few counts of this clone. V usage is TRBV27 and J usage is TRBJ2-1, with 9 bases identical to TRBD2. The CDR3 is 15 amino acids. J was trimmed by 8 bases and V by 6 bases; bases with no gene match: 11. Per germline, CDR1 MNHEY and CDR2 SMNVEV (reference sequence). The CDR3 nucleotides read TGTGCCAGCAGCCGATACTCCGGGACTAGCTATGAGCAGTTCTTC. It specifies CASSRYSGTSYEQFF.

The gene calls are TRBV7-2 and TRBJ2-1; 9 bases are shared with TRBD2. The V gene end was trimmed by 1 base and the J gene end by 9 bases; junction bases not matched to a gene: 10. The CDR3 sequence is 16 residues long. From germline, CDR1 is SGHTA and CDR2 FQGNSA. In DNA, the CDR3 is TGTGCCAGCAGCTTAGTTGGCCTAGCGGGAACCGGTGAGCAGTTCTTC. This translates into CASSLVGLAGTGEQFF.

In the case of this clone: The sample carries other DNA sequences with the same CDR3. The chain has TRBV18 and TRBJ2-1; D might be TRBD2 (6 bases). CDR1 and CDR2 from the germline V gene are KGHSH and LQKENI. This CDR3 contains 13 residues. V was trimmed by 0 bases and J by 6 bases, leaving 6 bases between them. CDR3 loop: CASSPPGGNEQFF. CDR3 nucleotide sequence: TGTGCCAGCTCACCACCGGGAGGCAATGAGCAGTTCTTC.

The CDR3 region has the DNA TGTGCCAGCAGCTTGAAAGGACTGATCAATGAGCAGTTCTTC. This sequence encodes CASSLKGLINEQFF. The gene calls are TRBV7-9 and TRBJ2-1; possibly TRBD2 for D (5 bases). Germline loops: CDR1 SEHNR, CDR2 FQNEAQ (reference sequence). Trimming pared 3 bases from V and 6 bases from J, leaving 12 bases between. The CDR3 spans 14 residues.

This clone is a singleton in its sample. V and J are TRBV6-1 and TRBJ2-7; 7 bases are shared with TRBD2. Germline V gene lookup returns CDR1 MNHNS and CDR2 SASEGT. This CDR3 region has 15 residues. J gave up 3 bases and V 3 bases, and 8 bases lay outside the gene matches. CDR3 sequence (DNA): TGTGCCAGCAGTGATCGGTCTAGCGGCCTCTACGAGCAGTACTTC. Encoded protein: CASSDRSSGLYEQYF.